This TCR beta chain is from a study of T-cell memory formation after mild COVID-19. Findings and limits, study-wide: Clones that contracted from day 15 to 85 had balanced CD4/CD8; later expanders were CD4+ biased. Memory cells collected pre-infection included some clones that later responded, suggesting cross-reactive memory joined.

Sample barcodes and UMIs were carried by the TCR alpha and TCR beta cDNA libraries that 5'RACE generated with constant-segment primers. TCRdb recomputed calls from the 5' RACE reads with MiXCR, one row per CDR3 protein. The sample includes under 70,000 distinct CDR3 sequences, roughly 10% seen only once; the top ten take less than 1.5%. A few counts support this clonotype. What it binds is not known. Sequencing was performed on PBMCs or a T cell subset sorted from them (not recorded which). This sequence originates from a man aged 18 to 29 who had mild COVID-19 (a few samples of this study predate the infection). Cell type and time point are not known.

The chain's CDR3 is CASSRSWGSYNEQFF. CDR3 nucleotides: TGTGCCAGCAGCCGGTCGTGGGGCTCCTACAATGAGCAGTTCTTC. This chain uses TRBV7-2 with TRBJ2-1, with unresolved D. Germline CDR1 SGHTA, CDR2 FQGNSA. Trimming stripped 5 bases from V and 0 bases from J, with 11 bases between. This CDR3 has 15 residues.